Sequencing of this TCR beta chain was carried out in a study of T-cell reconstitution after alpha-beta-depleted transplantation in children. The CDR3 contains 15 residues. V lost 6 bases and J lost 7; bases outside the gene matches: 6. TCRbeta library construction was performed incorporating unique molecular identifiers. TCRdb passed the PCR reads through MiXCR, listing each CDR3 protein once. Of about 460,000 distinct CDR3 sequences listed, approximately 10% are singletons. This clonotype came up many times. Sequences were derived from PBMCs, sampled before TCRalphabeta/CD19-depleted stem cell transplant. The clonotype originates from a child aged 2 to 9 with inherited bone marrow failure, due to receive a stem cell transplant. The V and J genes are TRBV12-3 or TRBV12-4 and TRBJ1-6; 10 bases fit TRBD1. The CDR3 nucleotides are TGTGCCAGCAGGAGGGGACAGGGGATGAATTCACCCCTCCACTTT. Translation gives CASRRGQGMNSPLHF.